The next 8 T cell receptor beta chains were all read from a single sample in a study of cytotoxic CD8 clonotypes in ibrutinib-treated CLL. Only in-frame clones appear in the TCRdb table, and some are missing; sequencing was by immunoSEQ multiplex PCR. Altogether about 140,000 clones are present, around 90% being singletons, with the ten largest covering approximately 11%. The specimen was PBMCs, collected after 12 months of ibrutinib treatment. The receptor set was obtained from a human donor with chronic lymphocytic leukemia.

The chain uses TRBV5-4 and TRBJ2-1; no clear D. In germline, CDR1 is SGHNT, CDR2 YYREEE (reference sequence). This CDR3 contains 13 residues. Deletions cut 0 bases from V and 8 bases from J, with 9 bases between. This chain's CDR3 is CASSLGPGDEQFF. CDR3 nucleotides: TGTGCCAGCAGCTTGGGGCCGGGCGATGAGCAGTTCTTC. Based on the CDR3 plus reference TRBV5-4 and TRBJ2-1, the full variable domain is ETGVTQSPTHLIKTRGQQVTLRCSSQSGHNTVSWYQQALGQGPQFIFQYYREEENGRGNFPPRFSGLQFPNYSSELNVNALELDDSALYLCASSLGPGDEQFFGPGTRLTVL.

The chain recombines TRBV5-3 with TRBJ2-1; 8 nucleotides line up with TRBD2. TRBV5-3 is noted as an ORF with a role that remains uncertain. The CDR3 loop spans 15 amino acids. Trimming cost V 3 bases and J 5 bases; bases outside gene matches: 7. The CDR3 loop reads CARSWEGLVNNEQFF. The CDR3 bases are TGTGCCAGAAGCTGGGAGGGACTAGTTAACAATGAGCAGTTCTTC.

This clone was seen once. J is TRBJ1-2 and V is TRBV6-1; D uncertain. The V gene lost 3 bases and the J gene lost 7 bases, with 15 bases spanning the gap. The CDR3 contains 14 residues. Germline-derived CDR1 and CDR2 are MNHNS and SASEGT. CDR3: CASSDWLDWAGYTF. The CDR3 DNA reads TGTGCCAGCAGTGACTGGCTGGATTGGGCTGGCTACACCTTC.

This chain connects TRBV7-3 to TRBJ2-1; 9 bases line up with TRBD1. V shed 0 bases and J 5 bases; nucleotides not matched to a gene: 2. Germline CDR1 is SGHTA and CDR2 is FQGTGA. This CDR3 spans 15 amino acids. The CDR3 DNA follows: TGTGCCAGCAGCTTAACGGGACAGGGCCACAATGAGCAGTTCTTC. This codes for CASSLTGQGHNEQFF.

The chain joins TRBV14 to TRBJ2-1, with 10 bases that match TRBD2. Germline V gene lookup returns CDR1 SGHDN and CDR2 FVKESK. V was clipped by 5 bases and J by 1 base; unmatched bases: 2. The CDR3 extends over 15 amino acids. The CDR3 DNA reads TGTGCCAGCAGCGCAGCGGGAGGGTCCTACAATGAGCAGTTCTTC. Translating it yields CASSAAGGSYNEQFF.

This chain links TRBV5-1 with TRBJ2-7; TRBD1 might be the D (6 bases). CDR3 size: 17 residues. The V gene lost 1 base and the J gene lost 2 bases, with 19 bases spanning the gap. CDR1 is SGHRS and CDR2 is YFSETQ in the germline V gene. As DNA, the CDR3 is TGCGCCAGCAGCTTGACCTACCCATACAGGGTTACCTACGAGCAGTACTTC. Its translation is CASSLTYPYRVTYEQYF.

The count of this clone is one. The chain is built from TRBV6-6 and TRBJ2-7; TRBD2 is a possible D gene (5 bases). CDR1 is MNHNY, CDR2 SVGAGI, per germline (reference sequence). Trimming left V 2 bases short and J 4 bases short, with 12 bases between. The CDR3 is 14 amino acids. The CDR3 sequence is CASSYLPGTYEQYF. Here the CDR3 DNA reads TGTGCCAGCAGTTACCTCCCGGGAACATACGAGCAGTACTTC.

CDR3: CAWRKSGDRSEKLFF. CDR3 coding DNA: TGTGCCTGGAGGAAATCCGGGGACCGGAGTGAAAAACTGTTTTTT. The genes are TRBV30 and TRBJ1-4, with D perhaps matching TRBD1 (5 bases). Deletions cut 3 bases from V and 7 bases from J, with 18 bases between. CDR3 length: 15 residues. Germline V gene data show CDR1 as GTSNPN and CDR2 as SVGIG (reference sequence).